The 32 T cell receptor beta chains reported below all come from one sample, sequenced in a study of blood T cell repertoires in COVID-19. Sequencing was performed with immunoSEQ multiplex PCR; in TCRdb, only in-frame clones are kept and a portion is missing. The sample lists about 350,000 clones; about 87% were seen once. The sample consisted of PBMCs or T cells enriched from blood (not recorded which). The receptor set was obtained from a woman in her twenties or thirties who had recovered from COVID-19.

The chain employs TRBV3-1 (or the pseudogene TRBV3-2) and TRBJ1-4, with D unclear. Trimming took off 1 base at V and 8 bases at J, with 11 bases between the two ends. The CDR3 totals 14 residues. Germline V gene data show CDR1 as LGHDT and CDR2 as YNNKEL (reference sequence). This CDR3 reads CASSQGDFYEKLFF. The DNA for the CDR3 is TGTGCCAGCAGCCAAGGAGATTTTTACGAAAAACTGTTTTTT.

This chain joins TRBV9 and TRBJ1-2; TRBD1 agrees at 8 bases. CDR1 is SGDLS and CDR2 is YYNGEE in the germline V gene. V lost 7 bases and J lost 0; bases outside the gene matches: 11. The CDR3 contains 16 residues. The CDR3 region has the DNA TGTGCCAGCCACCCCGACAGGGGAAAAACTAACTATGGCTACACCTTC. Translation: CASHPDRGKTNYGYTF. The full variable domain, in which reference TRBV9 and TRBJ1-2 provide the parts outside the CDR3, is DSGVTQTPKHLITATGQRVTLRCSPRSGDLSVYWYQQSLDQGLQFLIQYYNGEERAKGNILERFSAQQFPDLHSELNLSSLELGDSALYFCASHPDRGKTNYGYTFGSGTRLTVV.

The chain recombines TRBV4-2 with TRBJ1-1; D possibly corresponds to TRBD1 (5 bases). The CDR3 consists of 15 residues. Between the trimmed V and J ends, which lost 1 base and 1 base, there was a span of 10 bases. Germline assignment: CDR1 LGHNA and CDR2 YNFKEQ. The CDR3 bases are TGTGCCAGCAGCCAAGTGGGCGGACAGAACACTGAAGCTTTCTTT. This gives the protein CASSQVGGQNTEAFF.

This chain uses TRBV7-8 with TRBJ1-1; TRBD1 matches 7 bases. Per germline, CDR1 SGHVS and CDR2 FQNEAQ. The junction had 2 bases not matched to a gene; V was cut back by 1 base and J by 6 bases. This CDR3 contains 13 residues. CDR3 coding DNA: TGTGCCAGCAGCTTAGGACAGGGAGCTGAAGCTTTCTTT. This sequence encodes CASSLGQGAEAFF.

The chain is built from TRBV2 and TRBJ1-1; the D gene is possibly TRBD1 (5 bases). The CDR3 has 14 amino acids. V was pared by 4 bases and J by 4 bases, with 13 bases between. Germline assignment: CDR1 SNHLY and CDR2 FYNNEI. CDR3 sequence: CASSVEGQSTEAFF. In DNA form, the CDR3 reads TGTGCCAGCAGTGTGGAGGGGCAGAGCACTGAAGCTTTCTTT.

The CDR3 DNA is TGCGCCAGCAGCCAATTCAGCGGCTACAATGAGCAGTTCTTC. Translating it yields CASSQFSGYNEQFF. This sequence joins TRBV4-3 and TRBJ2-1, with a tentative D call TRBD2 (5 bases). With 2 bases removed from V and 3 bases from J, the gap between germline ends came to 8 bases. Germline CDR1 is LGHNA and CDR2 is YSLEER. The CDR3 runs to 14 residues.

The gene calls are TRBV5-6 and TRBJ1-2, with 9 bases aligning to TRBD1. The CDR3 contains 15 residues. The germline V gene has CDR1 SGHDT and CDR2 YYEEEE. V shed 4 bases and J 4 bases; nucleotides not matched to a gene: 8. The CDR3 DNA reads TGTGCCAGCAGCAATGGACAGGGGACGAGCTATGGCTACACCTTC. It translates to CASSNGQGTSYGYTF. Full variable domain (missing parts from reference TRBV5-6 and TRBJ1-2): DAGVTQSPTHLIKTRGQQVTLRCSPKSGHDTVSWYQQALGQGPQFIFQYYEEEERQRGNFPDRFSGHQFPNYSSELNVNALLLGDSALYLCASSNGQGTSYGYTFGSGTRLTVV.

The V and J genes are TRBV2 and TRBJ1-2; tentatively, D is TRBD1 (6 bases). Per the germline V gene, CDR1 is SNHLY and CDR2 is FYNNEI. The V end was cut by 6 bases, the J end by 3 bases, with 14 bases between. The CDR3 totals 14 residues. CDR3 in DNA: TGTGCCAGCAGCGTCGCAGGGGCATACTATGGCTACACCTTC. Protein product: CASSVAGAYYGYTF.

This clone was observed a single time. The chain has TRBV20-1 and TRBJ2-1; no reliable D call. Trimming pared 8 bases from V and 2 bases from J, leaving 7 bases between. CDR1 is DFQATT, CDR2 SNEGSKA, per germline (reference sequence). The CDR3 contains 11 residues. This CDR3 reads CSPRTYNEQFF. Written as DNA, the CDR3 is TGCAGTCCGAGGACCTACAATGAGCAGTTCTTC.

Comments on this clone: Other DNA sequences in this specimen translate into the identical CDR3. The chain couples TRBV11-2 to TRBJ2-3; D call uncertain. CDR1 and CDR2 from the germline V gene are SGHAT and FQNNGV. The CDR3 sequence is 13 residues long. Between the trimmed V and J ends, which lost 0 bases and 3 bases, there was a span of 4 bases. CDR3 coding DNA: TGTGCCAGCAGCTTAGAGAGGACAGATACGCAGTATTTT. As protein: CASSLERTDTQYF.

The genes are TRBV3-1 (or the pseudogene TRBV3-2) and TRBJ1-2; 9 bases agree with TRBD1. Per germline, CDR1 LGHDT and CDR2 YNNKEL (reference sequence). J lost 4 bases, V lost 4 bases, and 4 bases had no gene match. CDR3 size: 14 residues. CDR3 nucleotides: TGTGCCAGCAGCCGACAGGGGGAGCTCTATGGCTACACCTTC. It specifies CASSRQGELYGYTF.

This sequence joins TRBV3-1 (or the pseudogene TRBV3-2) and TRBJ2-1; TRBD1 matches at 7 bases. The V gene end was trimmed by 4 bases and the J gene end by 7 bases; junction bases not matched to a gene: 7. Germline CDR1 reads LGHDT; CDR2 reads YNNKEL (reference sequence). The CDR3 is 14 amino acids. This CDR3 is CASSPQARGNEQFF. For the CDR3, the DNA is TGTGCCAGCAGCCCACAGGCCAGGGGGAATGAGCAGTTCTTC.

V is TRBV4-1 and J is TRBJ2-3; D possibly corresponds to TRBD2 (6 bases). Trimming pared 4 bases from V and 5 bases from J, leaving 19 bases between. This CDR3 is built from 16 residues. Germline V gene data show CDR1 as MGHRA and CDR2 as YSYEKL. This CDR3 is CASSPSPGTSRDTQYF. In nucleotides, the CDR3 is TGCGCCAGCAGCCCTTCCCCAGGGACTTCCCGAGATACGCAGTATTTT.

CDR3 coding DNA: TGTGCCAGCAGCTTAGCCGGACAGGGACCCTACGAGCAGTACTTC. This translates into CASSLAGQGPYEQYF. This sequence joins TRBV7-2 and TRBJ2-7; TRBD1 agrees at 8 bases. Looked up from germline, CDR1 is SGHTA and CDR2 is FQGNSA. V lost 0 bases and J lost 2; bases outside the gene matches: 3. The CDR3 sequence is 15 residues long.

The chain employs TRBV7-9 and TRBJ2-2, with a tentative D call TRBD2 (6 bases). The germline V gene encodes CDR1 SEHNR and CDR2 FQNEAQ (reference sequence). This CDR3 region has 15 residues. V was clipped by 6 bases and J by 4 bases, with 15 bases between them. CDR3 coding DNA: TGTGCCAGCAGTATACCGGGACTTTCCACCGGGGAGCTGTTTTTT. Its translation: CASSIPGLSTGELFF.

The chain combines TRBV6-6 with TRBJ1-2; 9 bases match TRBD1. The trim removed 5 bases at V and 8 bases at J, leaving 21 bases unmatched. Germline lookup yields CDR1 MNHNY and CDR2 SVGAGI (reference sequence). This CDR3 is built from 18 residues. CDR3 region: CASSPTRQGGTFPRGYTF. CDR3 nucleotides: TGTGCCAGCAGTCCAACGAGACAGGGGGGCACCTTCCCCAGAGGCTACACCTTC.

The chain is built from TRBV11-2 and TRBJ1-1; D may be TRBD1 (6 bases). The CDR3 covers 14 residues. V gave up 5 bases and J gave up 4 bases, with 14 bases separating them. From germline, CDR1 is SGHAT and CDR2 FQNNGV. CDR3 DNA sequence: TGTGCCAGCAGCCGGGCACAGGGTGCCACTGAAGCTTTCTTT. This sequence encodes CASSRAQGATEAFF. Supplemented by reference TRBV11-2 and TRBJ1-1, the full variable domain reads EAGVAQSPRYKIIEKRQSVAFWCNPISGHATLYWYQQILGQGPKLLIQFQNNGVVDDSQLPKDRFSAERLKGVDSTLKIQPAKLEDSAVYLCASSRAQGATEAFFGQGTRLTVV.

The chain links TRBV5-1 to TRBJ2-5, with TRBD2 identical over 9 bases. Looked up from germline, CDR1 is SGHRS and CDR2 is YFSETQ. J lost 1 base, V lost 4 bases, and 11 bases had no gene match. The CDR3 contains 17 residues. The CDR3, as DNA: TGCGCCAGCAGCCGTCTCGGGCGGGGGGGCCCCCAAGAGACCCAGTACTTC. Its translation: CASSRLGRGGPQETQYF.

To note about this clone: This sample also contains other DNA sequences that code for the same CDR3. The V and J genes are TRBV5-1 and TRBJ2-3; D remains ambiguous. The length of the CDR3 is 14 residues. In germline, CDR1 is SGHRS, CDR2 YFSETQ. Trimming left V 0 bases short and J 0 bases short, with 5 bases between. The CDR3 nucleotides are TGCGCCAGCAGCTTGGCACAGAGCACAGATACGCAGTATTTT. As protein: CASSLAQSTDTQYF.

This chain links TRBV2 with TRBJ1-1; no clear D gene. Deletions cut 3 bases from V and 9 bases from J, with 17 bases between. The CDR3 totals 14 residues. CDR1 and CDR2 from the germline V gene are SNHLY and FYNNEI. CDR3 sequence: CASSEGSLTKQAFF. In DNA, the CDR3 is TGTGCCAGCAGTGAGGGGAGCCTGACAAAACAAGCTTTCTTT.

V and J are TRBV5-4 and TRBJ1-1; D gene unclear. The CDR3 length is 13 residues. The germline V gene encodes CDR1 SGHNT and CDR2 YYREEE (reference sequence). Trimming removed 4 bases at V and 3 bases at J, with 10 bases between. The CDR3, as DNA: TGTGCCAGCAGCGCCTCGGTGGACACTGAAGCTTTCTTT. It translates to CASSASVDTEAFF.

This clone was seen a handful of times. The CDR3 spells CASSSGGTGELFF. The CDR3 nucleotides read TGTGCCAGCTCTAGCGGGGGGACCGGGGAGCTGTTTTTT. The chain uses TRBV28 and TRBJ2-2, with 11 bases identical to TRBD2. The CDR3 has 13 residues. V trimming: 8 bases; J trimming: 5 bases; junction bases outside the gene matches: 1. The germline gives CDR1 MDHEN, CDR2 SYDVKM.

V is TRBV11-2 and J is TRBJ2-7; no clear D. The CDR3 runs 11 residues. CDR1 is SGHAT, CDR2 FQNNGV, per germline. V dropped 6 bases and J dropped 0 bases, with 3 bases sitting between them. This CDR3 is CASSHSYEQYF. In DNA form, the CDR3 reads TGTGCCAGCAGTCACTCCTACGAGCAGTACTTC.

The gene calls are TRBV28 and TRBJ1-1; TRBD1 aligns across 7 bases. The germline CDR1 and CDR2 sequences are MDHEN and SYDVKM. After removal of 5 bases from V and 3 bases from J, the junction contained 9 bases not matched to a gene. There are 15 residues in the CDR3. The CDR3 here is CASSLQGVGDTEAFF. CDR3 DNA sequence: TGTGCCAGCAGTCTTCAGGGGGTCGGGGACACTGAAGCTTTCTTT.

Of note for this clone: Additional DNA sequences in this sample encode the identical CDR3. The V and J genes are TRBV5-1 and TRBJ2-3; 8 bases are a match to TRBD1. Trimming cost V 4 bases and J 6 bases; bases outside gene matches: 7. The length of the CDR3 is 14 residues. The germline V gene has CDR1 SGHRS and CDR2 YFSETQ. The CDR3 reads CASSTGQGSDTQYF. CDR3 in DNA: TGCGCCAGCAGCACCGGACAGGGTTCCGATACGCAGTATTTT.

The V call is TRBV2, the J call TRBJ2-5; 13 nucleotides match TRBD2. V gave up 7 bases and J gave up 5 bases; unmatched junction bases: 4. CDR1 is SNHLY and CDR2 is FYNNEI in the germline V gene. This CDR3 spans 14 amino acids. CDR3 sequence: CASMRTSGGETQYF. CDR3 in DNA: TGTGCCAGCATGAGGACTAGCGGGGGTGAGACCCAGTACTTC.

The chain joins TRBV3-1 (or the pseudogene TRBV3-2) to TRBJ2-5; 9 positions agree with TRBD2. This CDR3 has 16 residues. The trim removed 1 base at V and 5 bases at J, leaving 8 bases unmatched. The germline gives CDR1 LGHDT, CDR2 YNNKEL (reference sequence). In DNA, the CDR3 is TGTGCCAGCAGCCAAGGAGGCGGGGGGGCCTTGGAGACCCAGTACTTC. It codes for CASSQGGGGALETQYF.

The V call is TRBV19, the J call TRBJ2-1; D perhaps matches TRBD2 (5 bases). The germline CDR1 and CDR2 sequences are LNHDA and SQIVND (reference sequence). Trimming shortened V by 1 base and J by 7 bases, and 23 bases separated the two germline ends. The CDR3 has 18 amino acids. CDR3 bases: TGTGCCAGTAGTATAGCTTTAGGCACGGGGTACTTGGGGAATGAGCAGTTCTTC. Encoded protein: CASSIALGTGYLGNEQFF.

The V and J genes are TRBV14 and TRBJ2-6; D not resolved. Germline assignment: CDR1 SGHDN and CDR2 FVKESK. Trimming pared 0 bases from V and 0 bases from J, leaving 18 bases between. This CDR3 contains 20 residues. The CDR3 DNA is TGTGCCAGCAGCCAAGACAGCACGCACAGTCGCTCCTCTGGGGCCAACGTCCTGACTTTC. Protein product: CASSQDSTHSRSSGANVLTF.

The chain recombines TRBV7-2 with TRBJ2-3; TRBD2 aligns across 11 bases. The V segment lost 2 bases and the J segment 4 bases; nucleotides outside the gene matches: 5. The CDR3 has 16 residues. CDR1 is SGHTA and CDR2 is FQGNSA in the germline V gene. The CDR3, as DNA: TGTGCCAGCAGCTTAACTACTAGCGGGGGTTCAGATACGCAGTATTTT. The encoded protein is CASSLTTSGGSDTQYF. The whole variable domain, filled in from reference TRBV7-2 and TRBJ2-3, reads GAGVSQSPSNKVTEKGKDVELRCDPISGHTALYWYRQSLGQGLEFLIYFQGNSAPDKSGLPSDRFSAERTGGSVSTLTIQRTQQEDSAVYLCASSLTTSGGSDTQYFGPGTRLTVL.

In its sample, this clone was seen once. The gene calls are TRBV2 and TRBJ2-1, with D maybe TRBD1 (6 bases). Per germline, CDR1 SNHLY and CDR2 FYNNEI. Trimming pared 1 base from V and 4 bases from J, leaving 11 bases between. This CDR3 is built from 15 residues. The CDR3 DNA reads as TGTGCCAGCAGTGAAGGGACAGTATATTACAATGAGCAGTTCTTC. Translation gives CASSEGTVYYNEQFF.

In DNA form, the CDR3 reads TGCGCCAGCAGCTGGGACTGGATCTCCTACAATGAGCAGTTCTTC. Translation gives CASSWDWISYNEQFF. The chain has TRBV5-1 and TRBJ2-1, with D perhaps matching TRBD2 (6 bases). CDR3 size: 15 residues. Trimming removed 3 bases at V and 0 bases at J, with 10 bases between. Germline-derived CDR1 and CDR2 are SGHRS and YFSETQ.